In this sample, the clone carrying this T cell receptor (beta chain) turned up a few times. The target antigen is unknown. The sequenced template was RNA, covering the TCR beta CDR3 region. RT-PCR with HTBI primers came first, then second-round multiplex PCR. TCRdb redid the calling of the multiplex PCR reads with MiXCR, one entry per CDR3 protein. In the table there are hundreds of thousands of distinct CDR3 sequences, around 50% of which are singletons. The source of the sample is a study of Graves' ophthalmopathy and Graves' hyperthyroidism. CAS ≥3, NOSPECS ≥4, moderate-to-severe activity and duration under 3 months marked donors with ophthalmopathy. Diagnosis used clinical symptoms, serum thyroxine, TRAb, thyroid ultrasound and orbital computed tomography. The study's findings and limits: Cross-validated, the 13-signature model showed 87.88%/81.08% sensitivity/specificity, and 80%/75% in the test set.

The CDR3 is 13 amino acids. Looked up from germline, CDR1 is SGDLS and CDR2 is YYNGEE. V lost 5 bases and J lost 8; bases outside the gene matches: 9. The clonotype was recovered from an adult man with Graves' ophthalmopathy. The chain uses TRBV9 and TRBJ1-2, with 7 bases that match TRBD1. Material: peripheral blood. CDR3 residues: CASSPRTGDGYTF. In DNA, the CDR3 is TGTGCCAGCAGTCCTAGAACAGGGGACGGCTACACCTTC.